A selection of T cell receptor beta chains follows, all from one sample in a study of identical twins. Using its own MiXCR run on the 5' RACE reads, TCRdb lists one record per CDR3 protein. The sample lists roughly 250,000 distinct CDR3 sequences; about 14% were seen once. The sample taken for sequencing was memory (CD45RO+) T cells sorted from blood. These receptors were obtained from a young woman in good health. CDR3s include the opening cysteine and the closing phenylalanine or tryptophan. D genes are given only for firm matches. Not every row has a clone size; where given, it reads once, few, many or a size class.

D gene | J gene | CDR3 length | V gene | clone size | CDR3 DNA | CDR3 protein
. | TRBJ1-3 | 15 | TRBV15 | . | TGTGCCACCAAGAGGGGGGGACTCTCTGGAAACACCATATATTTT | CATKRGGLSGNTIYF
. | TRBJ2-3 | 12 | TRBV12-5 | many | TGTGCTAGTGGTTTGGTGGCGGATACGCAGTATTTT | CASGLVADTQYF
TRBD2 | TRBJ2-1 | 15 | TRBV6-1 | . | TGTGCCAGCAGGGGGGGGACTAGCGGGTACAATGAGCAGTTCTTC | CASRGGTSGYNEQFF
. | TRBJ2-4 | 14 | TRBV5-1 | few | TGCGCCAGCAGCTTGATTGGGGCCAAAAACATTCAGTACTTC | CASSLIGAKNIQYF
TRBD2 | TRBJ2-1 | 14 | TRBV12-3/TRBV12-4 | few | TGTGCCAGCAGTTTATCTAGCGGGAGAGGTGAGCAGTTCTTC | CASSLSSGRGEQFF
. | TRBJ2-1 | 15 | TRBV7-2 | many | TGTGCCAGCAGCTCACCGCGGGGACTCTACAATGAGCAGTTCTTC | CASSSPRGLYNEQFF
. | TRBJ1-2 | 15 | TRBV5-1 | few | TGCGCCAGCAGCAATGACGGCCAAGCGAAGTATGGCTACACCTTC | CASSNDGQAKYGYTF
. | TRBJ2-7 | 15 | TRBV12-3/TRBV12-4 | few | TGTGCCAGCAGTTTAAACGTAGGAAGGGTACGCGAGCAGTACTTC | CASSLNVGRVREQYF
TRBD2 | TRBJ2-1 | 17 | TRBV6-2/TRBV6-3 | . | TGTGCCAGCAGTTTCCGGTCTTCCGGGAGGGCATACAATGAGCAGTTCTTC | CASSFRSSGRAYNEQFF
TRBD1 | TRBJ2-5 | 15 | TRBV5-1 | . | TGCGCCAGCAGCTTGGGGGACAGCCATCAAGAGACCCAGTACTTC | CASSLGDSHQETQYF
TRBD1 | TRBJ1-1 | 11 | TRBV12-3/TRBV12-4 | few | TGTGCCAGCAGTACCGGGACAGGAGCTTTCTTT | CASSTGTGAFF
TRBD1 | TRBJ1-2 | 13 | TRBV11-3 | few | TGTGCCAGCAGCTTACAACAGGGGTATGGCTACACCTTC | CASSLQQGYGYTF
. | TRBJ2-7 | 13 | TRBV20-1 | . | TGCAGTGCTCAACGGGGAGCGACCTACGAGCAGTACTTC | CSAQRGATYEQYF
. | TRBJ2-2 | 14 | TRBV7-6 | . | TGTGCCAGCAGCATAGGGCGAAACACCGGGGAGCTGTTTTTT | CASSIGRNTGELFF
. | TRBJ2-3 | 12 | TRBV5-6 | few | TGTGCCAGCAGCTTACGGGGGTCTCAGCAGTATTTT | CASSLRGSQQYF
. | TRBJ2-3 | 15 | TRBV20-1 | many | TGCAGTGCTAGAGTCGGGCAAACTACCTTAGATACGCAGTATTTT | CSARVGQTTLDTQYF
. | TRBJ2-7 | 14 | TRBV10-3 | . | TGTGCCATCAGTGAGTCCCACGAGGGAGGCGAGCAGTACTTC | CAISESHEGGEQYF
. | TRBJ2-7 | 16 | TRBV6-1 | few | TGTGCCAGCAGTCCAGTCACATACAGTGGATCCTACGAGCAGTACTTC | CASSPVTYSGSYEQYF
. | TRBJ2-7 | 13 | TRBV30 | . | TGTGCCTGGAGTGGATCTGATACAGGGACGCAGTACTTC | CAWSGSDTGTQYF
. | TRBJ1-1 | 13 | TRBV5-1 | many | TGCGCCAGCAGCGCATCCGGGGACTCTGAAGCTTTCTTT | CASSASGDSEAFF
. | TRBJ2-3 | 12 | TRBV3-1 | few | TGTGCCAGCAGCCGGAGAGCAGATACGCAGTATTTT | CASSRRADTQYF
. | TRBJ2-1 | 14 | TRBV7-6 | many | TGTGCCAGCAGCCGCGACAGGGCGGGAAATGAGCAGTTCTTC | CASSRDRAGNEQFF
. | TRBJ1-4 | 14 | TRBV20-1 | few | TGCAGTGGGGCCGAGGGGCCAGGGCTTGAAAAACTGTTTTTT | CSGAEGPGLEKLFF
. | TRBJ2-5 | 14 | TRBV7-2 | few | TGTGCCAGCAGCCAGGGGGGGCAGCAAGAGACCCAGTACTTC | CASSQGGQQETQYF
. | TRBJ1-2 | 13 | TRBV29-1 | . | TGCAGCGTCTCCCACAGGGACTGGTCTGGCTACACCTTC | CSVSHRDWSGYTF
TRBD2 | TRBJ2-5 | 16 | TRBV11-2 | . | TGTGCCAGCAGCTTAGGAGCGGGGGGTACCTCAGAGACCCAGTACTTC | CASSLGAGGTSETQYF
. | TRBJ2-7 | 14 | TRBV6-1 | many | TGTGCCAGCAGCCTACCACAGGTTACCTACGAGCAGTACTTC | CASSLPQVTYEQYF